Below are 26 T cell receptor beta chains sequenced from a single sample in a study of blood T cell repertoires in COVID-19. Data came from immunoSEQ multiplex PCR; TCRdb stores just in-frame clones and leaves some out. The repertoire holds around 300,000 clones, with nearly 90% as singletons. What was sequenced was peripheral blood. The origin of the receptors is a woman in her 40s with COVID-19, enrolled during active disease.

The genes are TRBV28 and TRBJ1-4; possibly TRBD1 for D (5 bases). Between the trimmed V and J ends, which lost 3 bases and 6 bases, there was a span of 8 bases. CDR1 is MDHEN, CDR2 SYDVKM, per germline. The length of the CDR3 is 13 residues. The CDR3 is CASSLGGYEKLFF. CDR3 sequence (DNA): TGTGCCAGCAGTTTGGGGGGTTATGAAAAACTGTTTTTT.

The gene calls are TRBV27 and TRBJ1-1; tentative D call: TRBD1 (6 bases). The CDR3 totals 15 residues. Trimming left V 3 bases short and J 4 bases short, with 15 bases between. Germline CDR1 is MNHEY and CDR2 is SMNVEV (reference sequence). CDR3 protein: CASSFIQGRGTEAFF. The CDR3 DNA sequence: TGTGCCAGCAGTTTCATACAGGGACGCGGCACTGAAGCTTTCTTT.

V usage is TRBV12-5 and J usage is TRBJ2-2; a weak D match, TRBD2 (5 bases). The CDR3 loop spans 16 amino acids. CDR1 is LGHNT and CDR2 is FRNRAP in the germline V gene. V gave up 2 bases and J gave up 4 bases, with 14 bases separating them. Here the CDR3 reads CASGLSKGEPTGELFF. The DNA of the CDR3 is TGTGCTAGTGGTTTGTCTAAGGGAGAACCCACCGGGGAGCTGTTTTTT.

The chain is built from TRBV3-1 (or the pseudogene TRBV3-2) and TRBJ1-4, with a tentative D call TRBD1 (5 bases). V lost 1 base, J lost 12 bases, and 12 bases lay in between. The germline gives CDR1 LGHDT, CDR2 YNNKEL (reference sequence). The CDR3 is 13 residues long. For the CDR3, the DNA is TGTGCCAGCAGCCAAGGGGGGGTTGCTCAACTGTTTTTT. Protein sequence: CASSQGGVAQLFF.

The chain couples TRBV7-8 to TRBJ2-2, with 10 bases aligning to TRBD1. The trim removed 7 bases at V and 0 bases at J, leaving 8 bases unmatched. The V gene's germline CDR1 is SGHVS and CDR2 FQNEAQ. The CDR3 loop spans 17 amino acids. CDR3 nucleotides: TGTGCCAGCACTCTCCCGGGACAGGGGTCGAACACCGGGGAGCTGTTTTTT. As protein: CASTLPGQGSNTGELFF.

J is TRBJ1-5 and V is TRBV23-1, with D possibly being TRBD1 (5 bases). TRBV23-1 is recorded as an ORF, its role being uncertain. Trimming removed 0 bases at V and 7 bases at J, with 7 bases between. This CDR3 is 13 amino acids long. As DNA, the CDR3 is TGCGCCAGCAGTCAATCAGGGGCACAGCCCCAGCATTTT. It yields the protein CASSQSGAQPQHF.

This clone was recorded once. The CDR3 protein is CASSGQTFSGNTIYF. The CDR3 DNA follows: TGTGCCAGCAGCGGACAGACATTTTCTGGAAACACCATATATTTT. The chain uses TRBV6-5 and TRBJ1-3, with D possibly matching TRBD1 (6 bases). V gave up 6 bases and J gave up 1 base, with 13 bases separating them. CDR3 size: 15 residues. In germline, CDR1 is MNHEY, CDR2 SVGAGI.

V and J are TRBV6-6 and TRBJ2-7, with 9 bases matching TRBD1. The CDR3 is 13 residues long. Germline CDR1 reads MNHNY; CDR2 reads SVGAGI (reference sequence). The chain's CDR3 is CAHGGTGSYEQYF. The DNA of the CDR3 is TGTGCGCATGGGGGGACAGGGTCCTACGAGCAGTACTTC.

V usage is TRBV5-4 and J usage is TRBJ2-1; 10 bases match TRBD1. J gave up 4 bases and V 6 bases, and 7 bases lay outside the gene matches. The CDR3 spans 15 residues. Germline lookup yields CDR1 SGHNT and CDR2 YYREEE (reference sequence). The CDR3 DNA reads as TGTGCCAGCACCTCGCTGGGACAGGGGTACAATGAGCAGTTCTTC. The encoded protein is CASTSLGQGYNEQFF.

The CDR3 region has the DNA TGTGCCAGCAGCTCATCTACCCGGGATTCCGGCTATGGCTACACCTTC. Translating it yields CASSSSTRDSGYGYTF. The chain employs TRBV7-2 and TRBJ1-2, with D hard to call. CDR1 is SGHTA and CDR2 is FQGNSA in the germline V gene. V gave up 4 bases and J gave up 4 bases, with 19 bases separating them. The CDR3 has 16 amino acids.

The gene calls are TRBV18 and TRBJ2-1; no firm D call. CDR1 is KGHSH and CDR2 is LQKENI in the germline V gene. The V gene lost 0 bases and the J gene lost 3 bases, with 18 bases spanning the gap. The CDR3 has 18 amino acids. CDR3 in amino acids: CASSPPNSDSLYYNEQFF. The CDR3 nucleotides are TGTGCCAGCTCACCACCGAATTCCGACTCTCTCTACTACAATGAGCAGTTCTTC. Supplemented by reference TRBV18 and TRBJ2-1, the full variable domain reads NAGVMQNPRHLVRRRGQEARLRCSPMKGHSHVYWYRQLPEEGLKFMVYLQKENIIDESGMPKERFSAEFPKEGPSILRIQQVVRGDSAAYFCASSPPNSDSLYYNEQFFGPGTRLTVL.

The V and J genes are TRBV5-4 and TRBJ2-7; TRBD2 aligns across 14 bases. V lost 4 bases, J lost 4 bases, and 7 bases stayed unmatched. The CDR3 covers 16 residues. Germline lookup yields CDR1 SGHNT and CDR2 YYREEE (reference sequence). The CDR3: CASSPGTSGRVYEQYF. CDR3 coding DNA: TGTGCCAGCAGCCCTGGGACTAGCGGGAGAGTATACGAGCAGTACTTC. The full variable domain, rest sourced from reference TRBV5-4 and TRBJ2-7, is ETGVTQSPTHLIKTRGQQVTLRCSSQSGHNTVSWYQQALGQGPQFIFQYYREEENGRGNFPPRFSGLQFPNYSSELNVNALELDDSALYLCASSPGTSGRVYEQYFGPGTRLTVT.

In DNA, the CDR3 is TGTGCCAGCTCCGGGACAGGAGAGGTTGCTTTCTTT. Translating it yields CASSGTGEVAFF. The chain carries TRBV28 and TRBJ1-1; 8 bases line up with TRBD1. Germline loops: CDR1 MDHEN, CDR2 SYDVKM. Trimming at V came to 8 bases and at J to 11 bases, leaving 10 bases not matched to a gene. The CDR3 covers 12 residues.

V and J are TRBV7-9 and TRBJ2-7; 8 bases agree with TRBD1. V gave up 5 bases and J gave up 1 base; unmatched junction bases: 4. CDR3 length equals 14 residues. CDR1 and CDR2 (germline): SEHNR, FQNEAQ (reference sequence). CDR3 in amino acids: CASSPRQGSYEQYF. CDR3 in DNA: TGTGCCAGCAGCCCACGACAGGGGTCCTACGAGCAGTACTTC.

The J gene is TRBJ1-2, the V gene TRBV5-4; a possible D gene is TRBD1 (6 bases). The germline V and J ends were trimmed by 5 bases and 2 bases, with 16 bases remaining between them. Per germline, CDR1 SGHNT and CDR2 YYREEE (reference sequence). The CDR3 runs 15 residues. CDR3 sequence reads: CASRRGQGRNYGYTF. The CDR3 nucleotides are TGTGCCAGCAGGCGGGGGCAGGGGAGGAACTATGGCTACACCTTC. The complete variable domain, with remaining parts taken from reference TRBV5-4 and TRBJ1-2, reads ETGVTQSPTHLIKTRGQQVTLRCSSQSGHNTVSWYQQALGQGPQFIFQYYREEENGRGNFPPRFSGLQFPNYSSELNVNALELDDSALYLCASRRGQGRNYGYTFGSGTRLTVV.

The chain carries TRBV28 and TRBJ2-5; 8 bases map to TRBD1. The V gene end was trimmed by 6 bases and the J gene end by 5 bases; junction bases not matched to a gene: 17. The CDR3 runs 17 residues. Germline CDR1 MDHEN, CDR2 SYDVKM. The CDR3 DNA follows: TGTGCCAGCAGCCAACCTCGGGACAGGACAGGCCAGGAGACCCAGTACTTC. This translates into CASSQPRDRTGQETQYF.

This rearrangement joins TRBV6-6 to TRBJ1-2, with D perhaps matching TRBD1 (6 bases). The CDR3 is 13 amino acids. V lost 6 bases to trimming and J lost 4 bases, with 12 bases between them. Germline values: CDR1 MNHNY, CDR2 SVGAGI (reference sequence). CDR3 amino acids: CASRATGFYGYTF. As DNA, the CDR3 is TGTGCCAGCAGAGCGACAGGCTTCTATGGCTACACCTTC.

V is TRBV9 and J is TRBJ2-1; 12 nucleotides match TRBD2. V lost 4 bases, J lost 1 base, and 3 bases stayed unmatched. CDR1 is SGDLS and CDR2 is YYNGEE in the germline V gene. This CDR3 contains 16 residues. The CDR3 DNA reads TGTGCCAGCAGCCTAGGGACTAGCGGGTCCTACAATGAGCAGTTCTTC. Its translation: CASSLGTSGSYNEQFF.

This sequence joins TRBV3-1 (or the pseudogene TRBV3-2) and TRBJ2-3; 10 bases are shared with TRBD2. V shed 1 base and J 5 bases; nucleotides not matched to a gene: 3. This CDR3 comprises 15 residues. Germline CDR1 and CDR2: LGHDT and YNNKEL (reference sequence). The CDR3 protein is CASSQASSGGDTQYF. In nucleotides, the CDR3 is TGTGCCAGCAGCCAAGCCTCTAGCGGGGGAGATACGCAGTATTTT.

This chain uses TRBV6-5 with TRBJ1-1; D is unresolved. CDR3 size: 12 residues. V was pared by 6 bases and J by 5 bases, with 10 bases between. Germline CDR1 reads MNHEY; CDR2 reads SVGAGI. For the CDR3, the DNA is TGTGCCAGCAGGAATGGGCTAACTGAAGCTTTCTTT. Translated, it gives CASRNGLTEAFF.

This clone was seen once. The V gene is TRBV10-3, the J gene TRBJ1-2; 8 nucleotides line up with TRBD1. The CDR3 is 15 residues long. V shed 6 bases and J 1 base; nucleotides not matched to a gene: 7. The germline gives CDR1 ENHRY, CDR2 SYGVKD. CDR3: CAIRYIQGDNYGYTF. The CDR3 nucleotides are TGTGCCATCAGGTACATACAGGGGGATAACTATGGCTACACCTTC.

CDR3 region: CASSPGYLQETQYF. The CDR3 nucleotides read TGTGCCAGTAGCCCGGGATACCTCCAAGAGACCCAGTACTTC. This chain connects TRBV19 to TRBJ2-5, with D possibly matching TRBD2 (5 bases). The CDR3 spans 14 residues. Deletions cut 6 bases from V and 1 base from J, with 12 bases between. Germline loops: CDR1 LNHDA, CDR2 SQIVND (reference sequence). Full variable domain (outside the CDR3, taken from reference TRBV19 and TRBJ2-5): DGGITQSPKYLFRKEGQNVTLSCEQNLNHDAMYWYRQDPGQGLRLIYYSQIVNDFQKGDIAEGYSVSREKKESFPLTVTSAQKNPTAFYLCASSPGYLQETQYFGPGTRLLVL.

The chain couples TRBV18 to TRBJ1-2; TRBD1 agrees at 10 bases. CDR1 and CDR2 from the germline V gene are KGHSH and LQKENI. The CDR3 has 16 residues. V lost 2 bases and J lost 7; bases outside the gene matches: 10. CDR3 sequence reads: CASSPSWDRGLVGYTF. In DNA, the CDR3 is TGTGCCAGCTCACCATCTTGGGACAGGGGCCTCGTTGGCTACACCTTC.

This clone was detected only once. J is TRBJ1-5 and V is TRBV19; 9 bases map to TRBD1. With V trimmed by 6 bases and J by 3 bases, 3 bases remained unmatched. The V gene's germline CDR1 is LNHDA and CDR2 SQIVND (reference sequence). The CDR3 is 14 amino acids. CDR3: CASRGQGSNQPQHF. For the CDR3, the DNA is TGTGCCAGTAGGGGACAGGGCTCCAATCAGCCCCAGCATTTT.

V is TRBV2 and J is TRBJ1-3; TRBD1 might be the D (5 bases). The CDR3 is made up of 16 amino acids. Germline CDR1 SNHLY, CDR2 FYNNEI. The V end was cut by 5 bases, the J end by 0 bases, with 14 bases between. The CDR3 loop is CASSKKRQPSGNTIYF. The CDR3 DNA is TGTGCCAGCAGTAAGAAAAGACAGCCCTCTGGAAACACCATATATTTT.

V and J are TRBV19 and TRBJ1-1; D may be TRBD1 (5 bases). There are 13 residues in the CDR3. V lost 9 bases and J lost 6, with 17 bases in between. The germline CDR1 and CDR2 sequences are LNHDA and SQIVND (reference sequence). The CDR3 loop reads CASRPGGKAEAFF. DNA of the CDR3: TGTGCCAGCCGACCCGGGGGAAAAGCTGAAGCTTTCTTT.